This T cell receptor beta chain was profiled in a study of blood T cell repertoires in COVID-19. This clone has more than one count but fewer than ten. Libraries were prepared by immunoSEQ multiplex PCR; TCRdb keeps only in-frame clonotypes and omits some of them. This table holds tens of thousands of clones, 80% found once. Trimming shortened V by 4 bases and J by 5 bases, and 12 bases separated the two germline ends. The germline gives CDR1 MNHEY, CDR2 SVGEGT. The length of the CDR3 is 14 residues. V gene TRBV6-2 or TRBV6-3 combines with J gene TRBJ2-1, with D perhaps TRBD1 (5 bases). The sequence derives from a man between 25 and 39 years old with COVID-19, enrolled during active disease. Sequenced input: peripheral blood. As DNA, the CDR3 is TGTGCCAGCAGTTTCGTAAGGGGCGACAATGAGCAGTTCTTC. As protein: CASSFVRGDNEQFF.